The clone carrying this TCR beta chain appeared many times. Its specificity is not known. RNA transcripts yielded amplified TCR beta CDR3 regions. An initial round of RT-PCR targeting the TCR CDR3 relied on the HTBI primer set. Each CDR3 protein gets one entry after TCRdb re-called the multiplex PCR reads with MiXCR. This table has over 250,000 distinct CDR3 sequences, approximately 26% appearing once. This sample was included in a study of T cells in Graves' hyperthyroidism and ophthalmopathy. Findings and caveats of the study: Before onset, ophthalmopathy was predicted by the model a median roughly 6.8 months earlier. Most expanded thyroid clonotypes above 0.001 recurred in blood.

CDR3 length: 12 residues. V was clipped by 4 bases and J by 10 bases, with 14 bases between them. Germline CDR1 and CDR2: SGHRS and YFSETQ. The diagnoses drew upon clinical symptoms, serum thyroxine and TRAb, thyroid ultrasound and orbital computed tomography. The PBMCs were sourced from fresh peripheral blood (about 10 ml). The chain carries TRBV5-1 and TRBJ1-1; TRBD1 is a possible D gene (5 bases). Sequenced sample: blood. The TCR comes from a man in his forties with Graves' hyperthyroidism that later progressed to Graves' ophthalmopathy. CDR3 region: CASSRDGIRAFF. DNA for the CDR3: TGCGCCAGCAGCCGGGACGGAATTAGAGCTTTCTTT.